Following are 28 T cell receptor beta chains from one sample sequenced in a study of CD8 T cells in ankylosing spondylitis. Using its own MiXCR run on the 5' RACE reads, TCRdb lists one record per CDR3 protein. The sample gives 150,000 or so distinct CDR3 sequences, 9.5% to 10% of which show up once; roughly 16% is in the top ten. Sequencing was carried out using blood, either unsorted or a sorted T cell fraction (not recorded which). All receptors derive from a female donor with ankylosing spondylitis or in good health (not recorded which).

This clonotype was counted many times. V and J are TRBV20-1 and TRBJ1-1; D ambiguous. This CDR3 comprises 11 residues. Germline CDR1 DFQATT, CDR2 SNEGSKA (reference sequence). CDR3 amino acids: CTPPGNTEAFF. The CDR3 DNA is TGCACCCCTCCAGGGAACACTGAAGCTTTCTTT.

The table lists this clonotype with many counts. CDR3 in DNA: TGTGCCAGCAGCAGGGCGAAGCTCTATAATTCACCCCTCCACTTT. This encodes CASSRAKLYNSPLHF. The chain uses TRBV21-1 and TRBJ1-6; TRBD1 was called by the table and not checked on the DNA. TRBV21-1 is noted as a pseudogene. The CDR3 sequence is 15 residues long.

In this sample, this clonotype turned up a few times. The chain is built from TRBV11-1 and TRBJ2-2, with TRBD1 identical over 9 bases. Germline CDR1 SGHAT, CDR2 FQDESV (reference sequence). The length of the CDR3 is 18 residues. With 3 bases clipped from V and 2 bases from J, the junction kept 10 bases outside the gene matches. The CDR3 nucleotides read TGTGCCAGCAGCTTCACAGGGGGCGCATCGCCAAACACCGGGGAGCTGTTTTTT. Encoded protein: CASSFTGGASPNTGELFF.

This clonotype came up many times. V is TRBV7-9 and J is TRBJ2-1; the D gene could be TRBD1 or TRBD2 (5 bases each). Trimming took 1 base from V and 5 from J, leaving 9 bases between them. Germline V gene sequence: CDR1 SEHNR, CDR2 FQNEAQ (reference sequence). CDR3 length: 14 amino acids. This chain's CDR3 is CASSLGLGDNEQFF. The CDR3 coding sequence is TGTGCCAGCAGCTTAGGCCTGGGGGACAATGAGCAGTTCTTC. Full variable domain (rest looked up from reference TRBV7-9 and TRBJ2-1): DTGVSQNPRHKITKRGQNVTFRCDPISEHNRLYWYRQTLGQGPEFLTYFQNEAQLEKSRLLSDRFSAERPKGSFSTLEIQRTEQGDSAMYLCASSLGLGDNEQFFGPGTRLTVL.

This chain uses TRBV11-2 with TRBJ2-5; 11 bases agree with TRBD2. Germline values: CDR1 SGHAT, CDR2 FQNNGV. This CDR3 has 16 amino acids. V gave up 0 bases and J gave up 4 bases; unmatched junction bases: 4. DNA of the CDR3: TGTGCCAGCAGCTTAGAACTAGCGGGAGAAGTAGAGACCCAGTACTTC. This gives the protein CASSLELAGEVETQYF.

This clonotype was found a few times. This sequence joins TRBV7-9 and TRBJ1-1, with D unresolved. CDR1 SEHNR and CDR2 FQNEAQ come from the germline V gene (reference sequence). The CDR3 contains 12 residues. Deletions cut 1 base from V and 8 bases from J, with 8 bases between. Here the CDR3 DNA reads TGTGCCAGCAGCTTAGAGCCTGAGGAAGCTTTCTTT. Protein sequence: CASSLEPEEAFF. The full variable domain, with the rest looked up from reference TRBV7-9 and TRBJ1-1, is DTGVSQNPRHKITKRGQNVTFRCDPISEHNRLYWYRQTLGQGPEFLTYFQNEAQLEKSRLLSDRFSAERPKGSFSTLEIQRTEQGDSAMYLCASSLEPEEAFFGQGTRLTVV.

The chain employs TRBV11-2 and TRBJ2-7; D is unresolved. CDR3 length equals 13 residues. From germline, CDR1 is SGHAT and CDR2 FQNNGV. The V gene lost 3 bases and the J gene lost 3 bases, with 9 bases spanning the gap. The CDR3 reads CASSFGVDYEQYF. CDR3 nucleotide sequence: TGTGCCAGCAGCTTCGGAGTCGACTACGAGCAGTACTTC.

J is TRBJ2-1 and V is TRBV20-1, with D unclear. The CDR3 is made up of 14 amino acids. Trimming shortened V by 2 bases and J by 0 bases, and 8 bases separated the two germline ends. Germline-derived CDR1 and CDR2 are DFQATT and SNEGSKA (reference sequence). CDR3 nucleotides: TGCAGTGCTAGACCCCTAGACTCCTACAATGAGCAGTTCTTC. Translated: CSARPLDSYNEQFF.

This clonotype was picked up a small number of times. An end of the junction does not agree with germline; a read error may underlie this. As DNA, the CDR3 is TGTGCCAGCAGGTTGGCAGGACTAGCAGCAAGAAGCTCCTACAATGAGCAGTTCTTC. This sequence encodes CASRLAGLAARSSYNEQFF. The chain couples TRBV5-6 to TRBJ2-1, with 8 bases aligning to TRBD2. Per germline, CDR1 SGHDT and CDR2 YYEEEE. This CDR3 has 19 amino acids. The entire variable domain, with the rest obtained from reference TRBV5-6 and TRBJ2-1, is as follows: DAGVTQSPTHLIKTRGQQVTLRCSPKSGHDTVSWYQQALGQGPQFIFQYYEEEERQRGNFPDRFSGHQFPNYSSELNVNALLLGDSALYLCASRLAGLAARSSYNEQFFGPGTRLTVL.

This clonotype turned up a few times. The chain is built from TRBV12-3 or TRBV12-4 and TRBJ1-5; a possible D gene is TRBD1 (5 bases). Trimming removed 3 bases at V and 7 bases at J, with 10 bases between. CDR3 size: 13 residues. Here the CDR3 DNA reads TGTGCCAGCAGTTTGCAGGAGGGGCAGCCCCAGCATTTT. The encoded protein is CASSLQEGQPQHF.

This rearrangement joins TRBV23-1 to TRBJ2-1, with TRBD1 identical over 12 bases. TRBV23-1 is assigned to the ORF class and has an uncertain function. V was clipped by 2 bases and J by 4 bases; unmatched bases: 6. This CDR3 contains 17 residues. The CDR3 sequence: CASSQPGQGAWYNEQFF. The CDR3 nucleotides read TGCGCCAGCAGTCAACCGGGACAGGGGGCATGGTACAATGAGCAGTTCTTC.

This clonotype came up a few times. The chain joins TRBV5-1 to TRBJ2-7; perhaps TRBD1 as D (5 bases). Germline loops: CDR1 SGHRS, CDR2 YFSETQ. This CDR3 has 16 residues. V was shortened by 4 bases and J by 4 bases, with 21 bases between the two germline ends. The CDR3 is CASSPEPGPRIYEQYF. The CDR3 nucleotides are TGCGCCAGCAGCCCGGAGCCAGGGCCGCGAATATACGAGCAGTACTTC.

The chain joins TRBV27 to TRBJ2-3; D possibly corresponds to TRBD2 (5 bases). Germline V lookup: CDR1 MNHEY, CDR2 SMNVEV (reference sequence). The ends were cut back, 2 bases at V and 7 bases at J, with 10 bases in the middle. CDR3 size: 13 residues. CDR3 amino acids: CASSLGEGHTQYF. The CDR3 DNA reads as TGTGCCAGCAGTTTAGGTGAGGGCCATACGCAGTATTTT.

This clonotype occurred many times. The rearrangement uses TRBV7-8 and TRBJ2-3; D unresolved. Trimming took off 10 bases at V and 4 bases at J, with 18 bases between the two ends. The CDR3 contains 14 residues. Germline lookup yields CDR1 SGHVS and CDR2 FQNEAQ. DNA of the CDR3: TGTGCCACCGGACCCTCCCCCCCGGCAGATACGCAGTATTTT. This codes for CATGPSPPADTQYF.

This clonotype was found a few times. The CDR3 sequence is CSARDPQETQYF. DNA for the CDR3: TGCAGCGCACGGGACCCCCAAGAGACCCAGTACTTC. The chain is built from TRBV29-1 and TRBJ2-5; D is tentatively TRBD1 or TRBD2 (5 bases each). The CDR3 contains 12 residues. Germline CDR1 is SQVTM and CDR2 is ANQGSEA. V lost 7 bases and J lost 1, with 10 bases in between.

This clonotype appeared a few times. This chain links TRBV6-5 with TRBJ2-7; possibly TRBD2 for D (6 bases). The CDR3 sequence is 17 residues long. Deletions cut 0 bases from V and 7 bases from J, with 22 bases between. Germline V gene lookup returns CDR1 MNHEY and CDR2 SVGAGI. The CDR3 region is CASSYSGVVRRRGEQYF. The CDR3 DNA follows: TGTGCCAGCAGTTACTCGGGCGTCGTTCGTCGGAGGGGAGAGCAGTACTTC.

This clonotype has ten or more counts. This chain connects TRBV6-5 to TRBJ2-3, with D maybe TRBD2 (5 bases). Between the trimmed V and J ends, which lost 4 bases and 0 bases, there was a span of 14 bases. The CDR3 runs to 16 residues. Germline CDR1 and CDR2: MNHEY and SVGAGI. CDR3 amino acids: CASSSPGNGSTDTQYF. The DNA for the CDR3 is TGTGCCAGCAGTTCCCCCGGGAACGGGAGCACAGATACGCAGTATTTT.

This clonotype has just a few counts. One junction end does not reproduce the germline sequence, and a read error may be involved. V and J are TRBV7-9 and TRBJ2-5, with D possibly called TRBD1 or TRBD2 (5 bases each). Per the germline V gene, CDR1 is SEHNR and CDR2 is FQNEAQ (reference sequence). CDR3 length: 10 residues. Here the CDR3 DNA reads TGTGCAAGCAGGGACGAGACCCAGTACTTC. This codes for CASRDETQYF.

The chain has TRBV2 and TRBJ2-3; D unresolved. The CDR3 runs to 12 residues. Germline CDR1 reads SNHLY; CDR2 reads FYNNEI. The ends were cut back, 6 bases at V and 0 bases at J, with 4 bases in the middle. The CDR3 region is CASRKSTDTQYF. The CDR3 nucleotides read TGTGCCAGCAGGAAAAGCACAGATACGCAGTATTTT.

This chain connects TRBV11-2 to TRBJ2-3, with D hard to call. With 3 bases removed from V and 4 bases from J, the gap between germline ends came to 8 bases. This CDR3 region has 13 residues. CDR1 is SGHAT, CDR2 FQNNGV, per germline. CDR3 bases: TGTGCCAGCAGCTTCGGGCTAGCAGATACGCAGTATTTT. It codes for CASSFGLADTQYF.

This clonotype showed up just a few times. The genes are TRBV5-5 and TRBJ1-1; D uncertain. CDR1 and CDR2 from the germline V gene are SGHKS and YYEKEE (reference sequence). V was cut by 4 bases and J by 3 bases, with 13 bases left in between. This CDR3 has 14 residues. The chain's CDR3 is CASSLSPTDTEAFF. The CDR3 nucleotides are TGTGCCAGCAGCCTATCTCCGACGGACACTGAAGCTTTCTTT.

This clonotype was detected a few times. The chain combines TRBV15 with TRBJ2-7; D perhaps matches TRBD2 (6 bases). CDR3 length: 13 amino acids. Germline CDR1 is LNHNV and CDR2 is YYDKDF (reference sequence). V was cut by 6 bases and J by 3 bases, with 12 bases left in between. CDR3 amino acids: CATREGHFYEQYF. CDR3 bases: TGTGCCACCAGGGAGGGGCACTTCTACGAGCAGTACTTC.

Ten or more counts support this clonotype. V gene TRBV4-1 combines with J gene TRBJ2-2; tentative D call: TRBD2 (5 bases). The CDR3 loop spans 16 amino acids. Germline CDR1 MGHRA, CDR2 YSYEKL. V gave up 0 bases and J gave up 0 bases, with 8 bases separating them. Written as DNA, the CDR3 is TGCGCCAGCAGCCAAGATACGGGATCGAACACCGGGGAGCTGTTTTTT. Protein sequence: CASSQDTGSNTGELFF.

This clonotype has a handful of counts. The rearrangement joins TRBV9 to TRBJ2-1; no clear D. Germline CDR1 reads SGDLS; CDR2 reads YYNGEE. CDR3 length equals 15 residues. Trimming removed 4 bases from V and 1 base from J, with 12 bases in between. The CDR3: CASSPTDGSYNEQFF. DNA of the CDR3: TGTGCCAGCAGCCCAACGGACGGGTCCTACAATGAGCAGTTCTTC.

The chain is built from TRBV20-1 and TRBJ1-4, with D unresolved. CDR3 length: 13 residues. Germline CDR1 and CDR2: DFQATT and SNEGSKA (reference sequence). Trimming removed 2 bases from V and 4 bases from J, with 8 bases in between. In DNA form, the CDR3 reads TGCAGTGCTAGAATGACGGGTAATGAAAAACTGTTTTTT. Protein sequence: CSARMTGNEKLFF.

The table lists this clonotype with many counts. The chain carries TRBV9 and TRBJ2-1, with D perhaps assigned TRBD1 or TRBD2 (6 bases each). The CDR3 loop spans 15 amino acids. Deletions cut 4 bases from V and 5 bases from J, with 16 bases between. The germline gives CDR1 SGDLS, CDR2 YYNGEE. CDR3 nucleotides: TGTGCCAGCAGCCTCGCCGAGGGGGGTAACAATGAGCAGTTCTTC. Translated, it gives CASSLAEGGNNEQFF. Drawing the rest from reference TRBV9 and TRBJ2-1, the complete variable domain is DSGVTQTPKHLITATGQRVTLRCSPRSGDLSVYWYQQSLDQGLQFLIQYYNGEERAKGNILERFSAQQFPDLHSELNLSSLELGDSALYFCASSLAEGGNNEQFFGPGTRLTVL.

This clonotype turned up a few times. This chain connects TRBV12-5 to TRBJ1-2, with D uncertain. Per the germline V gene, CDR1 is LGHNT and CDR2 is FRNRAP. Trimming removed 3 bases from V and 4 bases from J, with 15 bases in between. This CDR3 region has 15 residues. In DNA, the CDR3 is TGTGCTAGTGGTTTCGGCTTAGATGTCTCCTATGGCTACACCTTC. This encodes CASGFGLDVSYGYTF.

The genes are TRBV5-5 and TRBJ2-5; D may be TRBD1 (5 bases). The germline V and J ends were trimmed by 2 bases and 4 bases, with 12 bases remaining between them. This CDR3 is 14 amino acids long. Germline V lookup: CDR1 SGHKS, CDR2 YYEKEE (reference sequence). The CDR3 nucleotides read TGTGCCAGCAGCTTTGATCTTAGGGGAGAGACCCAGTACTTC. Translating it yields CASSFDLRGETQYF.